Listed below are T cell receptor beta chains from one sample, sequenced in a study of shared clonotypes between healthy human individuals. This table comes from immunoSEQ multiplex PCR, and its TCRdb copy is limited to in-frame clones, with some not included. The repertoire has roughly 1,500,000 clones, around 98.5% of them found once; the top ten carry roughly 0.35%. The sample was naive CD4+ T cells sorted from blood. These receptors originate from a man under 40 in good health. Both conserved end residues are part of each CDR3. A D gene is named only where the DNA matches it firmly. Clone size, where shown, is once, few, many, or a class for clones that have expanded.

d_call clone_size cdr3_length j_call v_call cdr3_aa cdr3_nt
. . 13 TRBJ1-1 TRBV6-1 CASTLKRGFEAFF TGTGCCAGCACCCTGAAGCGAGGATTTGAAGCTTTCTTT
. . 13 TRBJ1-4 TRBV29-1 CSARRVADEKLFF TGCAGCGCGCGCCGCGTCGCGGATGAAAAACTGTTTTTT
. . 14 TRBJ2-1 TRBV7-9 CASSLASSYNEQFF TGTGCCAGCAGCCTAGCGAGCTCCTACAATGAGCAGTTCTTC
TRBD2 once 20 TRBJ2-1 TRBV29-1 CSARGGRTSGRGSSYNEQFF TGCAGCGCTCGGGGTGGCCGGACTAGCGGGAGGGGGAGCTCCTACAATGAGCAGTTCTTC
. . 16 TRBJ2-7 TRBV12-1 CASSLRQREGVDEQYF TGTGCCAGCAGCCTTCGTCAGCGGGAGGGCGTCGACGAGCAGTACTTC
TRBD1 . 14 TRBJ2-3 TRBV5-1 CASSLQTGSDTQYF TGCGCCAGCAGCTTACAGACAGGGTCAGATACGCAGTATTTT
. . 13 TRBJ2-5 TRBV11-3 CASSKKTGETQYF TGTGCCAGCAGTAAAAAAACGGGAGAGACCCAGTACTTC
. once 14 TRBJ1-1 TRBV9 CASSEVGGSPEAFF TGTGCCAGCAGCGAGGTAGGGGGGTCGCCTGAAGCTTTCTTT
TRBD1 . 17 TRBJ2-3 TRBV28 CASSPFGTGTWRVTQYF TGTGCCAGCAGCCCATTTGGGACAGGGACTTGGCGGGTTACGCAGTATTTT
. once 13 TRBJ1-1 TRBV2 CASTPDRDTEAFF TGTGCCAGCACTCCGGACAGAGACACTGAAGCTTTCTTT
. . 14 TRBJ1-4 TRBV4-3 CASSKTATNEKLFF TGCGCCAGCAGCAAGACAGCAACTAATGAAAAACTGTTTTTT